Here is one TCR beta chain with its context. The junction had 6 bases not matched to a gene; V was cut back by 4 bases and J by 6 bases. Germline V gene sequence: CDR1 SQVTM, CDR2 ANQGSEA. The CDR3 sequence is 13 residues long. This entry comes from a study of blood T cell repertoires in COVID-19. Here immunoSEQ multiplex PCR was the method, and the copy in TCRdb shows in-frame clones only, minus some. Among 97,000 or so clones listed, about nine tenths were seen once. The rearrangement links TRBV29-1 to TRBJ1-2; TRBD1 aligns across 9 bases. The sequence came from a man in his sixties with acute or convalescent COVID-19. The sample comprised peripheral blood. CDR3 DNA sequence: TGCAGCGTTGGTGGGACAGGGAGTCATGGCTACACCTTC. Its protein is CSVGGTGSHGYTF.